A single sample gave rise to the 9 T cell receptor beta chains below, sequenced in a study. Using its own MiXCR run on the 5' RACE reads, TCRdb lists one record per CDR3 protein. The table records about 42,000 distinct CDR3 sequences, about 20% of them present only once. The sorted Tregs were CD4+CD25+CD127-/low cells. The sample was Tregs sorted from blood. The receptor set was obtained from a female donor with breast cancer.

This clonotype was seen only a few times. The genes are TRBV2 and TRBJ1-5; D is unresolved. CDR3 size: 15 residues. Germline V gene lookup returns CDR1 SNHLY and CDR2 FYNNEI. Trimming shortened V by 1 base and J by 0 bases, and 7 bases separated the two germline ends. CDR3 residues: CASSEVKVSNQPQHF. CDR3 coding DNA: TGTGCCAGCAGTGAAGTGAAAGTTAGCAATCAGCCCCAGCATTTT.

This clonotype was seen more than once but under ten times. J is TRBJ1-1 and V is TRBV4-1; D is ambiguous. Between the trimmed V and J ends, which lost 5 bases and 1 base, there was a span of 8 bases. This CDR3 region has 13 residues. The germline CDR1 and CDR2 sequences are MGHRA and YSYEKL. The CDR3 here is CASSYSRNTEAFF. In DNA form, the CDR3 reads TGCGCCAGCAGCTACAGCAGGAACACTGAAGCTTTCTTT.

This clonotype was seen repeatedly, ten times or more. The CDR3 region is CASNDRENTGELFF. The CDR3 DNA reads TGTGCCAGCAACGACAGGGAAAACACCGGGGAGCTGTTTTTT. V gene TRBV6-5 combines with J gene TRBJ2-2; 7 nucleotides agree with TRBD1. The V and J ends lost 7 bases and 2 bases, in that order; junction bases with no gene match: 4. The CDR3 has 14 amino acids. Germline CDR1 MNHEY, CDR2 SVGAGI.

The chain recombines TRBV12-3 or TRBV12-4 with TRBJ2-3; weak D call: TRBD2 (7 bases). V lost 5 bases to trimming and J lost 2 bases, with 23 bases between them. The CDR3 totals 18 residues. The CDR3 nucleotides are TGTGCCAGCAGTCCGGGTGGGGGGGCTAGCGGCCCCACAGATACGCAGTATTTT. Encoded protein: CASSPGGGASGPTDTQYF.

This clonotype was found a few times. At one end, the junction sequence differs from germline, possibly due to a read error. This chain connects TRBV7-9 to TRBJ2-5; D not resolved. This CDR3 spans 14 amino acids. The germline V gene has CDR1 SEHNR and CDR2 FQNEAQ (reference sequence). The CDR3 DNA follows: TGTACCAGCAGCTTAGAAGTAGCAGTCGAGACCCAGTACTTC. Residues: CTSSLEVAVETQYF.

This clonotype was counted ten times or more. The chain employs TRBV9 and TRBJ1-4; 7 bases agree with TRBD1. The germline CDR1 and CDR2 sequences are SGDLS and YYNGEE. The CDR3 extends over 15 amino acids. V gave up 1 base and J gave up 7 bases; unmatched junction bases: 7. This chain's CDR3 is CASSVSGGMGEKLFF. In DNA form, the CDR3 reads TGTGCCAGCAGCGTATCAGGGGGAATGGGTGAAAAACTGTTTTTT.

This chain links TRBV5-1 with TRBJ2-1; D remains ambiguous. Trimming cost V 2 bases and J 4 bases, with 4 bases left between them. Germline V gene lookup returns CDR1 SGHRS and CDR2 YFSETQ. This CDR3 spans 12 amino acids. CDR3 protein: CASSFEYNEQFF. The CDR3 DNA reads TGCGCCAGCAGCTTTGAGTACAATGAGCAGTTCTTC.

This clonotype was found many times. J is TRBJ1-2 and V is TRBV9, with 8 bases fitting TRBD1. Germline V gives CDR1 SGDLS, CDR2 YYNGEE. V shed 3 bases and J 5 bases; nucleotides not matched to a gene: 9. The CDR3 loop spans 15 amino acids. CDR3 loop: CASSADGQGSYGYTF. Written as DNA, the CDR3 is TGTGCCAGCAGCGCCGATGGACAGGGATCATATGGCTACACCTTC. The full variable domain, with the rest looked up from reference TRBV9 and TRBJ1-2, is DSGVTQTPKHLITATGQRVTLRCSPRSGDLSVYWYQQSLDQGLQFLIQYYNGEERAKGNILERFSAQQFPDLHSELNLSSLELGDSALYFCASSADGQGSYGYTFGSGTRLTVV.

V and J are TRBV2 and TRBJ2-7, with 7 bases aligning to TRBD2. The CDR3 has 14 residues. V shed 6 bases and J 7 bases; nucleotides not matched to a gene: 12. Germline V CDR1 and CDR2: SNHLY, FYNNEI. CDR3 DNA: TGTGCCAGCAGCGAGACTAGCCCCGAACAGGAGCAGTACTTC. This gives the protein CASSETSPEQEQYF.